One and the same sample provided the 5 T cell receptor beta chains below, sequenced in a study of blood T cell repertoires in COVID-19. Some clones are missing from TCRdb's copy, which holds only in-frame ones; the method was immunoSEQ multiplex PCR. The data show roughly 500,000 clones, roughly nine tenths seen once. Sequenced: PBMCs or T cells enriched from blood (not recorded which). These receptors were taken from a woman aged 55-69 years who had recovered from COVID-19.

The chain links TRBV24-1 to TRBJ2-1; the match to TRBD1 covers 9 bases. This CDR3 region has 14 residues. V trimming: 4 bases; J trimming: 7 bases; junction bases outside the gene matches: 4. Germline V gene lookup returns CDR1 KGHDR and CDR2 SFDVKD. As DNA, the CDR3 is TGTGCCACCAGTGACGGTGACAGGGGGAATGAGCAGTTCTTC. It is translated as CATSDGDRGNEQFF.

The chain couples TRBV6-5 to TRBJ1-3, with D perhaps TRBD1 (5 bases). The CDR3 is 15 amino acids. Germline CDR1 MNHEY, CDR2 SVGAGI. Trimming shortened V by 7 bases and J by 0 bases, and 13 bases separated the two germline ends. The CDR3, as DNA: TGTGCCAGCACAGGGTTCCGTGTCTCTGGAAACACCATATATTTT. It is translated as CASTGFRVSGNTIYF.

This clone was observed a single time. This chain joins TRBV23-1 and TRBJ1-2; D not certain. TRBV23-1 is given ORF status, its function remaining uncertain. V gave up 4 bases and J gave up 6 bases, with 12 bases separating them. The CDR3 length is 13 residues. Here the CDR3 DNA reads TGCGCCAGCAGTCCCCTCGGCGGGGATGGCTACACCTTC. Protein sequence: CASSPLGGDGYTF.

CDR3: CASSLSPSTDTQYF. CDR3 nucleotide sequence: TGTGCCAGCAGCCTCAGTCCTAGCACAGATACGCAGTATTTT. The chain recombines TRBV3-1 (or the pseudogene TRBV3-2) with TRBJ2-3; D remains unclear. V gave up 4 bases and J gave up 0 bases, with 8 bases separating them. The V gene's germline CDR1 is LGHDT and CDR2 YNNKEL (reference sequence). The CDR3 is 14 residues long.

The rearrangement uses TRBV9 and TRBJ2-1; 10 bases fit TRBD2. Germline V gene sequence: CDR1 SGDLS, CDR2 YYNGEE. The CDR3 contains 14 residues. After removal of 4 bases from V and 8 bases from J, the junction contained 6 bases not matched to a gene. The CDR3 DNA is TGTGCCAGCAGCACACCTAGCGGGGGCGATGAGCAGTTCTTC. Translation gives CASSTPSGGDEQFF.